The 3 T cell receptor beta chains given below trace back to one sample, sequenced in a study of T-cell memory formation after mild COVID-19. TCRdb redid the calling of the 5' RACE reads with MiXCR, one entry per CDR3 protein. The data contain around 450,000 distinct CDR3 sequences, 24% of them singletons. The sequenced material came from PBMCs or a T cell subset sorted from them (not recorded which). Every receptor here comes from an adult woman who had mild COVID-19 (a few samples of this study predate the infection). Cell type and time point are not known.

This chain links TRBV5-4 with TRBJ1-1; TRBD1 is a possible D gene (6 bases). CDR3 length: 14 amino acids. Trimming shortened V by 4 bases and J by 6 bases, and 16 bases separated the two germline ends. Germline CDR1 is SGHNT and CDR2 is YYREEE (reference sequence). Written as DNA, the CDR3 is TGTGCCAGCAGCGCCCGAACAGGGAAAGCTGAAGCTTTCTTT. This codes for CASSARTGKAEAFF.

About this clonotype: An end of the junction differs from the germline gene, which may be a read error. V and J are TRBV9 and TRBJ1-5; D uncertain. The CDR3 covers 9 residues. CDR1 and CDR2 (germline): SGDLS, YYNGEE. CDR3 DNA: TGCCCTAAGAGGCAGCCCCAGCATTTT. This encodes CPKRQPQHF.

The rearrangement links TRBV7-9 to TRBJ2-1; tentative D call: TRBD2 (5 bases). The CDR3 consists of 12 residues. Germline V CDR1 and CDR2: SEHNR, FQNEAQ (reference sequence). Trimming left V 5 bases short and J 9 bases short, with 11 bases between. As DNA, the CDR3 is TGTGCCAGCAGCCCTATCAGCGGTGAGCAGTTCTTC. Translated: CASSPISGEQFF.